This TCR beta chain was sequenced for a study of cytomegalovirus exposure and HLA in healthy donors. General study results and limits: The classifier reportedly diagnosed cytomegalovirus status with high sensitivity and specificity. Later findings reportedly placed an Asian-associated ancestry cluster below the approximately 620-donor mean for N-insertions. When the data were analyzed later, several of the most significant clusters appeared to be linked to common viral pathogens.

A note on this clone: The antigen remains unidentified.

60 Vbeta and 13 Jbeta primers were used in PCR. Per the authors' pipeline: In a later analysis, tens of millions of unique TCR beta chains included roughly 11 million shared by two or more donors. Generated by immunoSEQ multiplex PCR, the TCRdb table keeps only in-frame clones and is missing some. The V and J calls and clone size are taken from that table; D and trimming were inferred from the DNA. The sample holds 140,000 to 150,000 clones, roughly 75% seen once. V was clipped by 7 bases and J by 0 bases, with 10 bases between them. The CDR3 has 14 residues. The germline gives CDR1 LNHDA, CDR2 SQIVND (reference sequence).

This chain uses TRBV19 with TRBJ2-1; no clear D. This TCR came from a female donor in good health and CMV-seronegative. Sequencing was performed on PBMCs. CDR3 sequence: CASTGYSSYNEQFF. In DNA form, the CDR3 reads TGTGCCAGTACAGGCTATTCCTCCTACAATGAGCAGTTCTTC.